The sequence of this TCR beta chain was determined in a study of control samples from healthy donors and cancer patients. This table comes from immunoSEQ multiplex PCR, and its TCRdb copy is limited to in-frame clones, with some not included. The repertoire includes approximately 150,000 clones, roughly 94% of them detected once, and 1.3% sits in the top ten. Germline V CDR1 and CDR2: LGHDT, YNNKEL (reference sequence). The CDR3 runs 20 residues. Trimming removed 0 bases from V and 0 bases from J; junction bases left unmatched: 12. This clonotype originated in a woman between 18 and 29 years old in good health. Sequencing was carried out using blood. The chain joins TRBV3-1 (or the pseudogene TRBV3-2) to TRBJ2-4; 9 bases are a match to TRBD2. The CDR3 region has the DNA TGTGCCAGCAGCCAAGATCCTGTTAGCGGGAGCGCTGTAGCCAAAAACATTCAGTACTTC. Protein sequence: CASSQDPVSGSAVAKNIQYF.